One T cell receptor (beta chain) is described in this entry. Its antigen is as yet unknown. The data derive from a study of beta chain features in type 1 diabetes. About the research overall: Examination covered roughly 100,000,000 sorted cells spanning all samples.

Expressed TCRB transcripts were sequenced because the entire RNA isolate underwent reverse transcription. Millions of reads was the average for naive, central memory and regulatory T cell samples. Generated by immunoSEQ multiplex PCR, the TCRdb table keeps only in-frame clones and is missing some. The sample includes about 650,000 clones, roughly an eighth of them seen just once. V lost 0 bases, J lost 3 bases, and 11 bases lay in between. This CDR3 has 15 residues. Per germline, CDR1 LGHNA and CDR2 YSLEER. Study-wide points: Relative to healthy donors, patients appeared to have naive, central memory and Treg TCRB repertoires that were more similar. Shortening of TCRB CDR3s, moderate but significant, appeared in all four CD4+ subsets of Type 1 diabetes patients.

One heparinised blood draw averaging about 120 mL was given by each donor. The V call is TRBV4-3, the J call TRBJ1-2; D is unresolved. The source is a man under 40 with type 1 diabetes. The sample comprised naive CD4+ T cells from blood. CDR3: CASSQDLAPDYGYTF. The CDR3 DNA reads TGCGCCAGCAGCCAAGATCTTGCCCCGGACTATGGCTACACCTTC.